Presented here are 14 T cell receptor beta chains from one specimen sequenced in a study of T cell clonality in common variable immunodeficiency. Data came from immunoSEQ multiplex PCR; TCRdb stores just in-frame clones and leaves some out. Listed for the sample are roughly 60,000 clones, none seen a single time. Material for sequencing was peripheral blood mononuclear cells. The receptors were sampled from a person between 18 and 75 years old in good health.

By frequency in the sample, this clone is medium-sized. CDR3 DNA (partial): TGTGCCAGCAGTACCTGGCAGGGGGACGGGGAG. This translates into CASSTWQGDGE. The whole CDR3 reads CASSTWQGDGELFF. This chain joins TRBV7-3 and TRBJ2-2; 7 positions match TRBD1. The missing CDR3 end, 3 residues past where the read stops, is filled in from the germline J gene. The V and J ends lost 6 bases and 7 bases, in that order; junction bases with no gene match: 8. Germline V CDR1 and CDR2: SGHTA, FQGTGA. This CDR3 region has 14 residues.

This clone showed up many times. Sequencing ends 3 residues short of the CDR3 end; the germline J gene provides the rest. The rearrangement uses TRBV20-1 and TRBJ1-5, with TRBD1 as a possible D gene (5 bases). The CDR3 loop spans 17 amino acids. Germline-derived CDR1 and CDR2 are DFQATT and SNEGSKA (reference sequence). The V gene lost 0 bases and the J gene lost 0 bases, with 15 bases spanning the gap. CDR3 protein: CSARDQTGGFSNQPQHF. The sequenced CDR3 bases are TGCAGTGCTAGAGATCAGACCGGGGGTTTTAGCAATCAGCCC.

This clone appeared many times. The observed sequence ends 3 residues before the CDR3 terminus, with the missing tail filled in from the germline J gene. This chain uses TRBV7-3 with TRBJ2-7, with D possibly matching TRBD1 (5 bases). Trimming left V 0 bases short and J 3 bases short, with 6 bases between. Germline lookup yields CDR1 SGHTA and CDR2 FQGTGA. There are 13 residues in the CDR3. CDR3 loop: CASSLTGDYEQYF. The sequenced CDR3 bases are TGTGCCAGCAGCTTAACAGGGGACTACGAG.

This clone was recorded many times. The DNA ends 3 residues before the CDR3 does, and the rest of the CDR3 is filled in from the germline J gene. The rearrangement joins TRBV18 to TRBJ1-1; D not resolved. Germline CDR1 KGHSH, CDR2 LQKENI. V was trimmed by 5 bases and J by 6 bases, leaving 19 bases between them. The CDR3 is 15 amino acids. CDR3 sequence reads: CASSGDRGRNSEAFF. The part of the CDR3 DNA that was read is TGTGCCAGCTCAGGAGACCGGGGTCGCAACTCTGAA.

In this sample, this clone turned up many times. From the germline J gene comes the end of the CDR3, since the read stops 3 residues before it. V is TRBV6-2 or TRBV6-3 and J is TRBJ2-2, with TRBD2 matching over 11 bases. Per the germline V gene, CDR1 is MNHEY and CDR2 is SVGEGT. This CDR3 has 17 residues. Trimming at V came to 4 bases and at J to 5 bases, leaving 9 bases not matched to a gene. CDR3 bases read: TGTGCCAGCAGTTCCGATAGACTAGCGGGAAGAACCGGGGAG. This sequence encodes CASSSDRLAGRTGE. The whole CDR3 protein is CASSSDRLAGRTGELFF.

This clone was recorded at least ten times. The read gets to within 3 residues of the CDR3 end, and the germline J gene fills in the rest. V gene TRBV18 combines with J gene TRBJ1-5, with 9 bases lining up with TRBD1. The germline V gene encodes CDR1 KGHSH and CDR2 LQKENI. V was pared by 6 bases and J by 0 bases, with 15 bases of the junction left unmatched. This CDR3 contains 19 residues. CDR3 sequence: CASSYFPGQGSDSNQPQHF. The CDR3 bases that were read are TGTGCCAGCTCCTATTTCCCGGGACAGGGATCGGATAGCAATCAGCCC.

This clone was recorded many times. The CDR3 end lies 3 residues beyond the end of the read and is filled in from the germline J gene. The genes are TRBV20-1 and TRBJ2-1, with TRBD2 matching 7 bases. This CDR3 comprises 14 residues. Germline assignment: CDR1 DFQATT and CDR2 SNEGSKA (reference sequence). The V gene end was trimmed by 6 bases and the J gene end by 6 bases; junction bases not matched to a gene: 11. CDR3 bases read: TGCAGTGCGGGTCTAGCGGCCTCCCTCAATGAG. This translates into CSAGLAASLNE. The whole CDR3 is CSAGLAASLNEQFF.

This clone was seen ten or more times. Coverage ceases 3 residues before the CDR3 finishes, and the germline J gene fills in the end. V gene TRBV5-6 combines with J gene TRBJ1-2; TRBD1 might be the D (5 bases). V was cut by 0 bases and J by 4 bases, with 13 bases left in between. CDR1 is SGHDT, CDR2 YYEEEE, per germline. The CDR3 is made up of 15 amino acids. CDR3 sequence: CASSLGQNNVYGYTF. Incomplete CDR3 DNA: TGTGCCAGCAGCTTGGGACAGAATAACGTCTATGGC. Together with reference TRBV5-6 and TRBJ1-2, the CDR3 gives the full variable domain: DAGVTQSPTHLIKTRGQQVTLRCSPKSGHDTVSWYQQALGQGPQFIFQYYEEEERQRGNFPDRFSGHQFPNYSSELNVNALLLGDSALYLCASSLGQNNVYGYTFGSGTRLTVV.

This clone appeared many times. The CDR3 is cut off 3 residues early in the read; its end comes from the germline J gene. The gene calls are TRBV20-1 and TRBJ2-3; D is unclear. The CDR3 totals 14 residues. Germline CDR1 DFQATT, CDR2 SNEGSKA (reference sequence). V dropped 1 base and J dropped 0 bases, with 8 bases sitting between them. Incomplete CDR3 DNA: TGCAGTGCTAGAGGCCCGACTAGCACAGATACG. Its translation: CSARGPTSTDT. The full CDR3 protein is CSARGPTSTDTQYF.

There are many counts of this clone. The read stops 3 residues short of the end of the CDR3; the missing end is completed from the germline J gene. V is TRBV5-1 and J is TRBJ2-7, with D maybe TRBD2 (5 bases). The CDR3 covers 14 residues. Germline loops: CDR1 SGHRS, CDR2 YFSETQ. Trimming took 1 base from V and 1 from J, leaving 9 bases between them. The DNA read from the CDR3 is TGCGCCAGCAGCTTGACAGCGGAGTCCTACGAG. Translated, it gives CASSLTAESYE. The full CDR3 reads CASSLTAESYEQYF.

This clone was picked up many times. The missing CDR3 end, 3 residues past where the read stops, is filled in from the germline J gene. The chain employs TRBV5-8 and TRBJ2-4, with unresolved D. The length of the CDR3 is 14 residues. CDR1 and CDR2 from the germline V gene are SGHTS and YDEGEE. Between the trimmed V and J ends, which lost 2 bases and 0 bases, there was a span of 6 bases. The CDR3 reads CASSFTVAKNIQYF. CDR3 DNA (partial): TGTGCCAGCAGCTTTACAGTAGCCAAAAACATT.

This clone showed up many times. Read coverage stops 3 residues before the CDR3 terminus; the germline J gene supplies the remainder. The J gene is TRBJ2-1, the V gene TRBV20-1; the match to TRBD2 covers 13 bases. V trimming: 5 bases; J trimming: 8 bases; junction bases outside the gene matches: 12. CDR1 is DFQATT and CDR2 is SNEGSKA in the germline V gene (reference sequence). The CDR3 consists of 16 residues. CDR3 sequence reads: CSALTSGRYMSYEQFF. Partial CDR3 DNA: TGCAGTGCTTTGACTAGCGGGAGGTATATGTCCTATGAG.

This clone was counted many times. The sequenced fragment ends 3 residues before the CDR3 boundary, so the rest is inferred from the germline J gene. This chain uses TRBV2 with TRBJ1-2; 9 nucleotides line up with TRBD1. Trimming at V came to 4 bases and at J to 1 base, leaving 1 base not matched to a gene. Germline V lookup: CDR1 SNHLY, CDR2 FYNNEI. The CDR3 consists of 14 residues. The CDR3 bases that were read are TGTGCCAGCAGTGCGACAGGGGGTAACTATGGC. Translated: CASSATGGNYG. The entire CDR3 sequence reads CASSATGGNYGYTF. The whole variable domain, filled in from reference TRBV2 and TRBJ1-2, reads EPEVTQTPSHQVTQMGQEVILRCVPISNHLYFYWYRQILGQKVEFLVSFYNNEISEKSEIFDDQFSVERPDGSNFTLKIRSTKLEDSAMYFCASSATGGNYGYTFGSGTRLTVV.

The table lists this clone with many counts. The CDR3 end is not reached by the read, which stops 3 residues before it; the germline J gene fills it in. The V gene is TRBV6-2 or TRBV6-3, the J gene TRBJ2-7; 10 bases match TRBD1. This CDR3 contains 16 residues. The V and J ends lost 2 bases and 0 bases, in that order; junction bases with no gene match: 4. Per the germline V gene, CDR1 is MNHEY and CDR2 is SVGEGT. The CDR3 DNA, read in part, is TGTGCCAGCAGTTACGTCAGGACAGGGGGCTCCTACGAG. It is translated as CASSYVRTGGSYE. The CDR3, in full, reads CASSYVRTGGSYEQYF.